The 16 T cell receptor beta chains listed next were all sequenced from one sample in a study of neoadjuvant anti-PD-1 for oral cavity cancer. This table comes from immunoSEQ multiplex PCR, and its TCRdb copy is limited to in-frame clones, with some not included. The sample shows 11,000 to 15,000 clones, 71% of them seen only once. Here the sequenced sample was PBMCs, taken before nivolumab (anti-PD-1) treatment. These receptors all stem from a person between 40 and 85 years old with oral cavity squamous cell carcinoma.

This chain joins TRBV6-1 and TRBJ1-2; possibly TRBD1 for D (5 bases). CDR1 is MNHNS, CDR2 SASEGT, per germline. The CDR3 runs 13 residues. V was shortened by 6 bases and J by 3 bases, with 11 bases between the two germline ends. The CDR3 region has the DNA TGTGCCAGCAGGGACGACAGTTACTATGGCTACACCTTC. Translation gives CASRDDSYYGYTF.

The chain carries TRBV5-1 and TRBJ1-2; 9 positions agree with TRBD1. With 4 bases clipped from V and 6 bases from J, the junction kept 13 bases outside the gene matches. This CDR3 spans 16 amino acids. Per the germline V gene, CDR1 is SGHRS and CDR2 is YFSETQ. CDR3: CASSGGQGSILDGYTF. The CDR3 DNA is TGCGCCAGCAGCGGGGGACAGGGTTCTATCTTGGATGGCTACACCTTC.

The chain joins TRBV4-2 to TRBJ2-1; 11 bases fit TRBD2. The CDR3 extends over 15 amino acids. V was clipped by 1 base and J by 7 bases; unmatched bases: 3. CDR1 is LGHNA, CDR2 YNFKEQ, per germline. The CDR3 here is CASSQGLAGGNEQFF. CDR3 nucleotide sequence: TGTGCCAGCAGCCAAGGCCTAGCGGGGGGTAATGAGCAGTTCTTC.

CDR3 in amino acids: CASSLVGGIRSHMLNTEAFF. CDR3 in DNA: TGCGCCAGCAGCTTGGTAGGGGGGATAAGGTCCCACATGTTGAACACTGAAGCTTTCTTT. The V and J genes are TRBV5-1 and TRBJ1-1; perhaps TRBD1 as D (6 bases). The CDR3 spans 20 residues. Trimming took 0 bases from V and 0 from J, leaving 24 bases between them. Germline CDR1 reads SGHRS; CDR2 reads YFSETQ.

The V gene is TRBV19, the J gene TRBJ2-3; 7 bases fit TRBD1. The V gene's germline CDR1 is LNHDA and CDR2 SQIVND (reference sequence). The CDR3 is 15 residues long. V lost 5 bases to trimming and J lost 0 bases; unmatched junction nucleotides: 5. Here the CDR3 DNA reads TGTGCCAGTAGTCCGGACAGGACTAGCACAGATACGCAGTATTTT. This encodes CASSPDRTSTDTQYF.

This clone has a handful of counts. The chain uses TRBV19 and TRBJ1-2; D gene ambiguous. V lost 10 bases, J lost 2 bases, and 11 bases lay in between. Germline loops: CDR1 LNHDA, CDR2 SQIVND (reference sequence). The CDR3 runs to 12 residues. Here the CDR3 reads CATGPPNYGYTF. CDR3 in DNA: TGTGCCACCGGACCGCCAAACTATGGCTACACCTTC.

This clone turned up a few times. The gene calls are TRBV30 and TRBJ1-3, with D possibly matching TRBD1 (5 bases). This CDR3 region has 15 residues. CDR1 GTSNPN and CDR2 SVGIG come from the germline V gene (reference sequence). V dropped 3 bases and J dropped 2 bases, with 14 bases sitting between them. CDR3 in DNA: TGTGCCTGGAGCGTAGCGGGGGGACCTGGAAACACCATATATTTT. Translated: CAWSVAGGPGNTIYF.

The CDR3 sequence: CASSTQETQYF. The DNA for the CDR3 is TGCGCCAGCAGCACCCAAGAGACCCAGTACTTC. V is TRBV5-1 and J is TRBJ2-5; D is ambiguous. The CDR3 has 11 residues. Germline V gives CDR1 SGHRS, CDR2 YFSETQ. With 4 bases removed from V and 1 base from J, the gap between germline ends came to 2 bases.

This clone has just one count. V gene TRBV5-1 combines with J gene TRBJ2-7; TRBD1 agrees at 7 bases. CDR3 length: 13 amino acids. Germline V gene data show CDR1 as SGHRS and CDR2 as YFSETQ. The V segment lost 1 base and the J segment 5 bases; nucleotides outside the gene matches: 3. The CDR3 reads CASSLIQGNEQYF. The CDR3, as DNA: TGCGCCAGCAGCTTGATACAGGGGAACGAGCAGTACTTC.

The chain links TRBV5-1 to TRBJ1-1; possibly TRBD1 for D (5 bases). The germline V gene has CDR1 SGHRS and CDR2 YFSETQ. V lost 4 bases, J lost 2 bases, and 9 bases lay in between. The CDR3 loop spans 13 amino acids. CDR3 protein: CASSPGQNTEAFF. The CDR3 bases are TGCGCCAGCAGCCCAGGACAAAACACTGAAGCTTTCTTT.

The chain combines TRBV10-3 with TRBJ1-1; possible D gene TRBD1, 6 bases. CDR1 is ENHRY and CDR2 is SYGVKD in the germline V gene. This CDR3 region has 14 residues. Trimming pared 5 bases from V and 0 bases from J, leaving 10 bases between. In nucleotides, the CDR3 is TGTGCCATCAGTCTGGACAGCATGAACACTGAAGCTTTCTTT. Amino acid sequence: CAISLDSMNTEAFF.

This clone occurred once. The chain recombines TRBV5-1 with TRBJ2-3, with D possibly TRBD2 on 6 matching bases. The CDR3 consists of 14 residues. Germline V gives CDR1 SGHRS, CDR2 YFSETQ. Trimming left V 7 bases short and J 6 bases short, with 18 bases between. The CDR3, as DNA: TGCGCCAGCGCGGGGACCGTGGGAGCGGATACGCAGTATTTT. Protein sequence: CASAGTVGADTQYF.

The rearrangement joins TRBV6-6 to TRBJ2-4, with D possibly TRBD2 on 6 matching bases. Germline V lookup: CDR1 MNHNY, CDR2 SVGAGI (reference sequence). CDR3 length equals 16 residues. The V end was cut by 5 bases, the J end by 10 bases, with 24 bases between. The CDR3 region is CASSKTSPGHSGIQYF. CDR3 nucleotide sequence: TGTGCCAGCAGTAAGACTAGTCCGGGGCATTCGGGGATTCAGTACTTC.

V gene TRBV5-7 combines with J gene TRBJ2-5; D is unclear. TRBV5-7 carries the ORF label, with uncertain function. V lost 5 bases and J lost 1, with 21 bases in between. This CDR3 is built from 17 residues. In DNA, the CDR3 is TGTGCCAGCAGGAAAGATAGGGCTGAGTGGGGCCAAGAGACCCAGTACTTC. Translation: CASRKDRAEWGQETQYF.

The gene calls are TRBV7-9 and TRBJ2-1; perhaps TRBD2 as D (6 bases). Germline V gene sequence: CDR1 SEHNR, CDR2 FQNEAQ (reference sequence). Trimming cost V 8 bases and J 0 bases, with 17 bases left between them. CDR3 length: 16 residues. The CDR3 sequence: CASHGRRDSSYNEQFF. The CDR3 DNA follows: TGTGCCAGCCACGGGCGGCGGGATAGCTCCTACAATGAGCAGTTCTTC.

V gene TRBV7-9 combines with J gene TRBJ2-3; 13 bases map to TRBD2. J was trimmed by 5 bases and V by 5 bases; bases with no gene match: 4. Germline CDR1 reads SEHNR; CDR2 reads FQNEAQ (reference sequence). This CDR3 is 15 amino acids long. The CDR3 DNA follows: TGTGCCAGCAGCGGACTAGCGGGAGCGGGAGATACGCAGTATTTT. Translating gives CASSGLAGAGDTQYF.